This T cell receptor (beta chain) was recovered during a study of blood T cell repertoires in COVID-19. Here immunoSEQ multiplex PCR was the method, and the copy in TCRdb shows in-frame clones only, minus some. Among about 440,000 clones listed, about 90% were seen once. Trimming removed 3 bases at V and 3 bases at J, with 5 bases between. Germline CDR1 is SNHLY and CDR2 is FYNNEI. The CDR3 is 12 amino acids. Cohort allocation depended upon clinical history that participants reported. Sample: PBMCs or T cells enriched from blood (not recorded which). The chain joins TRBV2 to TRBJ1-2, with a weak D call TRBD1 (5 bases). The sequence derives from a man aged 18 to 29 who had recovered from COVID-19. The CDR3: CASSDRDYGYTF. Written as DNA, the CDR3 is TGTGCCAGCAGTGACAGGGACTATGGCTACACCTTC.